This T cell receptor beta chain derives from a study of quantifying T cell responses using KT2 cells. Study overall: cDNA was made from DNase-treated RNA using alpha and beta constant primers. A predetermined fluorescence threshold ended the second PCR, run as a qPCR. Whole-study results and caveats: KT2 sequences were detected down to about one KT2 cell per 100,000 PBMC.

The sample is PBMC spiked with counted cells of clone KT2. Trimming took 4 bases from V and 2 from J; bases not matched to a gene: 8. This CDR3 has 17 residues. This clonotype was seen ten or more times. Its target is not known. A single-stranded UMI oligo with SP2 sequence was ligated to cDNA 3' ends. The first PCR ran approximately 4 cycles with an equimolar RC1.1 and RC1.2 beta primer mix. TCRdb independently ran MiXCR on the UMI-ligation and nested PCR reads; one entry per CDR3 protein. The data show 52,000 or so distinct CDR3 sequences, with about 12% seen just once and under 10% held by the top ten.

Source material: PBMCs spiked with cells of the T cell clone KT2. The receptor was derived from a human donor. The chain couples TRBV12-3 or TRBV12-4 to TRBJ2-6; 7 nucleotides align to TRBD1. The CDR3 protein is CASSSATDRAGANVLTF. CDR3 nucleotides: TGTGCCAGCAGTTCCGCTACCGACAGGGCTGGGGCCAACGTCCTGACTTTC.